This T cell receptor beta chain was obtained from a study of blood T cell repertoires in COVID-19. Study overall: Sites in the United States, Italy and Spain provided acute and convalescent COVID-19 samples. In each case, the material was cDNA or gDNA derived from T cells, B-cell-depleted T cells, or PBMCs.

Per the original methods: The authors estimated nucleated cell counts from reference gene primer amplification. Sequencing used immunoSEQ multiplex PCR; TCRdb keeps in-frame clones, though not all of them. V and J calls and clone size are as listed in that table; D and trimming were resolved from the DNA. The data hold some 97,000 clones, with around 81% observed a single time. This clone was observed once. Germline V lookup: CDR1 SEHNR, CDR2 FQNEAQ (reference sequence). This CDR3 region has 12 residues. The V end lost 10 bases, the J end lost 6 bases, and 15 bases lay between the germline ends. The chain couples TRBV7-9 to TRBJ1-1; D not resolved. The sample was peripheral blood. The sequence came from a man aged 50 to 60 with active or convalescent COVID-19. The CDR3 here is CATGEVGAEAFF. CDR3 DNA: TGTGCCACCGGGGAGGTAGGCGCTGAAGCTTTCTTT.